Following are 9 T cell receptor beta chains from one sample sequenced in a study of blood T cell repertoires in COVID-19. TCRdb's table, derived via immunoSEQ multiplex PCR, lists solely in-frame clones and lacks some. Of about 150,000 clones in the sample, 75% to 80% were seen once. Sequenced sample: peripheral blood. These receptors came from an elderly man with acute or convalescent COVID-19.

This chain uses TRBV2 with TRBJ1-2; TRBD1 agrees at 9 bases. The CDR3 covers 16 residues. V was clipped by 7 bases and J by 3 bases; unmatched bases: 12. Germline V gives CDR1 SNHLY, CDR2 FYNNEI. CDR3 bases: TGTGCCAGCAAAAGGCAAGGGACAGGGACCTACTATGGCTACACCTTC. Amino acids: CASKRQGTGTYYGYTF.

This chain joins TRBV3-1 (or the pseudogene TRBV3-2) and TRBJ1-4; D possibly corresponds to TRBD1 (5 bases). Germline-derived CDR1 and CDR2 are LGHDT and YNNKEL (reference sequence). This CDR3 has 17 residues. Trimming took off 2 bases at V and 2 bases at J, with 15 bases between the two ends. The CDR3 bases are TGTGCCAGCAGCCAAAATTTGGGGACTTATACTAATGAAAAACTGTTTTTT. Protein: CASSQNLGTYTNEKLFF.

The rearrangement uses TRBV30 and TRBJ2-7; 8 bases match TRBD2. Per germline, CDR1 GTSNPN and CDR2 SVGIG (reference sequence). V shed 3 bases and J 4 bases; nucleotides not matched to a gene: 17. The CDR3 has 17 amino acids. CDR3 sequence (DNA): TGTGCCTGGAGCTTGAAAGCTTTCGGACGGGGGGGGTACGAGCAGTACTTC. This codes for CAWSLKAFGRGGYEQYF.

For the CDR3, the DNA is TGTGCCAGCAGCCTTAGCGTAGGAGGACAGGGGGCAGGGAACACTGAAGCTTTCTTT. It yields the protein CASSLSVGGQGAGNTEAFF. V is TRBV7-6 and J is TRBJ1-1; 11 bases line up with TRBD1. Germline values: CDR1 SGHVS, CDR2 FNYEAQ. The CDR3 sequence is 19 residues long. V was pared by 5 bases and J by 1 base, with 15 bases of the junction left unmatched. Supplemented by reference TRBV7-6 and TRBJ1-1, the full variable domain reads GAGVSQSPRYKVTKRGQDVALRCDPISGHVSLYWYRQALGQGPEFLTYFNYEAQQDKSGLPNDRFSAERPEGSISTLTIQRTEQRDSAMYRCASSLSVGGQGAGNTEAFFGQGTRLTVV.

The chain uses TRBV3-1 (or the pseudogene TRBV3-2) and TRBJ1-3; 7 bases agree with TRBD1. With V trimmed by 0 bases and J by 4 bases, 3 bases remained unmatched. CDR1 and CDR2 from the germline V gene are LGHDT and YNNKEL (reference sequence). This CDR3 has 15 amino acids. CDR3 in DNA: TGTGCCAGCAGCCAAGATACAGGGGCAGGAAACACCATATATTTT. Translation: CASSQDTGAGNTIYF.

This clone was counted a single time. V is TRBV19 and J is TRBJ2-5; D gene ambiguous. From germline, CDR1 is LNHDA and CDR2 SQIVND (reference sequence). The V end was cut by 1 base, the J end by 0 bases, with 3 bases between. The CDR3 consists of 13 residues. In DNA form, the CDR3 reads TGTGCCAGTAGTATAGGGCACCAAGAGACCCAGTACTTC. It encodes CASSIGHQETQYF.

The rearrangement joins TRBV19 to TRBJ2-2; no firm D call. Per germline, CDR1 LNHDA and CDR2 SQIVND (reference sequence). The CDR3 runs to 12 residues. The ends were cut back, 4 bases at V and 6 bases at J, with 6 bases in the middle. CDR3 sequence reads: CASSRAAGELFF. CDR3 DNA: TGTGCCAGTAGTAGGGCCGCCGGGGAGCTGTTTTTT.

The chain carries TRBV5-1 and TRBJ1-2, with D perhaps TRBD1 (6 bases). V was trimmed by 4 bases and J by 3 bases, leaving 13 bases between them. Per the germline V gene, CDR1 is SGHRS and CDR2 is YFSETQ. CDR3 length equals 14 residues. The CDR3 loop is CASSLSPGDYGYTF. The CDR3 DNA sequence: TGCGCCAGCAGCCTCTCTCCAGGGGACTATGGCTACACCTTC.

This clone appeared a few times. V is TRBV6-2 or TRBV6-3 and J is TRBJ1-1, with 8 positions matching TRBD1. V shed 5 bases, J shed 3 bases, and the junction held 5 bases outside the gene matches. From germline, CDR1 is MNHEY and CDR2 SVGEGT. The length of the CDR3 is 14 residues. CDR3 sequence (DNA): TGTGCCAGCAGTACCAGGGGGCGGGACACTGAAGCTTTCTTT. Protein product: CASSTRGRDTEAFF.